These 8 T cell receptor beta chains share one sample of origin, sequenced in a study of blood T cells in healthy people across ages. Sample-barcoded 5' priming and a J-beta primer mix drove a second PCR of about 6 to 11 cycles. TCRdb reprocessed the 5' RACE reads with MiXCR, giving one entry per CDR3 protein. This sample carries 700,000 or so distinct CDR3 sequences, roughly 20% of them seen once, and the ten largest clones take around 21%. Sequencing was done on a sample of blood. These receptors originate from a man between 65 and 79 years old in good health.

The chain couples TRBV12-3 or TRBV12-4 to TRBJ2-3; TRBD1 might be the D (6 bases). Near its end, the DNA agrees better with TRBJ1-5, so the J call may be wrong. This CDR3 is built from 17 residues. The CDR3 sequence is CASSRTGYTTSTDTQHF. The CDR3 bases are TGTGCCAGCAGCCGCACAGGGTATACAACTAGCACAGATACGCAGCATTTT.

This chain uses TRBV20-1 with TRBJ2-1, with TRBD1 matching 8 bases. Germline assignment: CDR1 DFQATT and CDR2 SNEGSKA (reference sequence). This CDR3 has 12 amino acids. Trimming took 5 bases from V and 7 from J; bases not matched to a gene: 4. CDR3 in DNA: TGCAGTGCTGACAGGGGAGTAAATGAGCAGTTCTTC. Translated, it gives CSADRGVNEQFF.

The rearrangement joins TRBV5-1 to TRBJ1-6; D perhaps matches TRBD1 (5 bases). Per germline, CDR1 SGHRS and CDR2 YFSETQ. V was trimmed by 0 bases and J by 5 bases, leaving 9 bases between them. The CDR3 runs 15 residues. CDR3 amino acids: CASSLALGDNSPLHF. DNA of the CDR3: TGCGCCAGCAGCTTGGCCTTAGGGGATAATTCACCCCTCCACTTT.

This clonotype occurred once. The chain recombines TRBV12-3 or TRBV12-4 with TRBJ1-3, with TRBD1 matching 8 bases. V lost 6 bases, J lost 6 bases, and 4 bases stayed unmatched. The CDR3 has 13 residues. The CDR3 DNA reads as TGTGCCAGCAGCCCGGACAGGGAAAACACCATATATTTT. Translating gives CASSPDRENTIYF.

The chain carries TRBV9 and TRBJ2-1, with TRBD2 identical over 7 bases. Germline CDR1 reads SGDLS; CDR2 reads YYNGEE. CDR3 length equals 16 residues. Trimming removed 4 bases from V and 3 bases from J; junction bases left unmatched: 10. For the CDR3, the DNA is TGTGCCAGCAGCCCCCGAACTAGCGCCGGCTACAATGAGCAGTTCTTC. Amino acids: CASSPRTSAGYNEQFF.

The chain links TRBV10-3 to TRBJ2-5; D unclear. With 0 bases removed from V and 1 base from J, the gap between germline ends came to 12 bases. The CDR3 has 16 residues. From germline, CDR1 is ENHRY and CDR2 SYGVKD. The CDR3: CAISESYGQSQETQYF. The CDR3 DNA is TGTGCCATCAGTGAGTCGTATGGCCAGTCCCAAGAGACCCAGTACTTC.

The V call is TRBV7-2, the J call TRBJ2-3; perhaps TRBD2 as D (6 bases). Germline-derived CDR1 and CDR2 are SGHTA and FQGNSA. Trimming pared 5 bases from V and 0 bases from J, leaving 12 bases between. The CDR3 covers 15 residues. The CDR3 nucleotides are TGTGCCAGCAGCCCCGGACTATTGAGCACAGATACGCAGTATTTT. Its translation: CASSPGLLSTDTQYF.

The rearrangement joins TRBV7-2 to TRBJ2-2; a weak D match, TRBD1 (6 bases). This CDR3 has 16 residues. Germline values: CDR1 SGHTA, CDR2 FQGNSA. Trimming pared 5 bases from V and 2 bases from J, leaving 15 bases between. The CDR3 region is CASSAARTVNTGELFF. CDR3 coding DNA: TGTGCCAGCAGCGCCGCTCGGACAGTAAACACCGGGGAGCTGTTTTTT.